Each of the 27 T cell receptor beta chains below was sequenced from the same sample in a study of cytomegalovirus exposure and HLA in healthy donors. PCR used 60 Vbeta primers and 13 Jbeta primers. TCRdb keeps only in-frame clones here, not all; method: immunoSEQ multiplex PCR. The table records some 140,000 clones, roughly 80% of them present only once. The specimen was PBMCs. These receptors were obtained from a man younger than 35 in good health and CMV-seronegative.

The chain links TRBV10-3 to TRBJ1-5; D perhaps matches TRBD1 (6 bases). The CDR3 covers 14 residues. Germline CDR1 reads ENHRY; CDR2 reads SYGVKD. V was pared by 3 bases and J by 6 bases, with 12 bases between. CDR3 coding DNA: TGTGCCATCAGTGATACAGGGCAGTTTCAGCCCCAGCATTTT. Its translation: CAISDTGQFQPQHF.

This clone is a singleton in its sample. This chain connects TRBV6-1 to TRBJ1-1; a possible D gene is TRBD1 (6 bases). Germline V gene sequence: CDR1 MNHNS, CDR2 SASEGT. The V end was cut by 6 bases, the J end by 1 base, with 12 bases between. This CDR3 contains 14 residues. In nucleotides, the CDR3 is TGTGCCAGCAGAACCATACAGGGGAACACTGAAGCTTTCTTT. Protein product: CASRTIQGNTEAFF.

With respect to this clone: The junction and the germline gene differ at one end; a read error may be behind it. The V call is TRBV7-9, the J call TRBJ2-7; D unclear. There are 10 residues in the CDR3. CDR1 SEHNR and CDR2 FQNEAQ come from the germline V gene (reference sequence). CDR3 residues: CSSSRYEQYF. CDR3 DNA: TGTTCCAGCAGCCGTTACGAGCAGTACTTC.

In this sample, this clone turned up once. The J gene is TRBJ2-7, the V gene TRBV7-2; D is undetermined. The CDR3 is 13 amino acids. V was pared by 1 base and J by 4 bases, with 8 bases between. In germline, CDR1 is SGHTA, CDR2 FQGNSA. The CDR3 region is CASSLGAEYEQYF. DNA of the CDR3: TGTGCCAGCAGCTTAGGGGCAGAGTACGAGCAGTACTTC.

The chain recombines TRBV7-2 with TRBJ2-2, with TRBD2 matching over 13 bases. This CDR3 comprises 18 residues. Germline V CDR1 and CDR2: SGHTA, FQGNSA. After removal of 2 bases from V and 3 bases from J, the junction contained 6 bases not matched to a gene. Written as DNA, the CDR3 is TGTGCCAGCAGCTTAATTGGGACTAGCGGGGCGTACACCGGGGAGCTGTTTTTT. It specifies CASSLIGTSGAYTGELFF.

As DNA, the CDR3 is TGCGCCAGCAGCCAAGTAGACAGGGGGCATCAGCCCCAGCATTTT. Translated: CASSQVDRGHQPQHF. The chain has TRBV4-1 and TRBJ1-5, with 10 nucleotides matching TRBD1. The ends lost 1 base at V and 5 bases at J; junction bases unmatched: 2. The CDR3 is 15 amino acids. CDR1 MGHRA and CDR2 YSYEKL come from the germline V gene.

This clone turned up a few times. The chain joins TRBV5-1 to TRBJ2-2; possibly TRBD1 for D (6 bases). CDR3 length: 15 residues. The V gene lost 4 bases and the J gene lost 1 base, with 11 bases spanning the gap. Germline V CDR1 and CDR2: SGHRS, YFSETQ. CDR3 DNA: TGCGCCAGCAGCCTGGGACACCAGAACACCGGGGAGCTGTTTTTT. Its translation: CASSLGHQNTGELFF. The whole variable domain, remainder taken from reference TRBV5-1 and TRBJ2-2, is KAGVTQTPRYLIKTRGQQVTLSCSPISGHRSVSWYQQTPGQGLQFLFEYFSETQRNKGNFPGRFSGRQFSNSRSEMNVSTLELGDSALYLCASSLGHQNTGELFFGEGSRLTVL.

This clone was seen a few times. This chain links TRBV6-5 with TRBJ2-7, with 9 bases aligning to TRBD1. The CDR3 sequence is 15 residues long. V shed 6 bases and J 1 base; nucleotides not matched to a gene: 7. Germline CDR1 is MNHEY and CDR2 is SVGAGI. The CDR3 sequence is CASRSTGGVSYEQYF. DNA for the CDR3: TGTGCCAGCAGGTCGACAGGGGGGGTATCCTACGAGCAGTACTTC.

The genes are TRBV7-3 and TRBJ2-3; weak D call: TRBD1 (6 bases). Trimming pared 1 base from V and 1 base from J, leaving 9 bases between. This CDR3 has 15 residues. Germline CDR1 is SGHTA and CDR2 is FQGTGA. CDR3 residues: CASSLRGGGTDTQYF. CDR3 sequence (DNA): TGTGCCAGCAGCTTAAGAGGGGGAGGCACAGATACGCAGTATTTT.

V gene TRBV15 combines with J gene TRBJ2-2; 9 positions match TRBD2. The ends lost 6 bases at V and 2 bases at J; junction bases unmatched: 7. CDR3 length: 16 residues. Germline CDR1 LNHNV, CDR2 YYDKDF (reference sequence). The CDR3 reads CATRGSGGLNTGELFF. The CDR3 DNA is TGTGCCACCAGAGGTAGCGGGGGCCTTAACACCGGGGAGCTGTTTTTT.

The chain joins TRBV27 to TRBJ2-7; perhaps TRBD2 as D (7 bases). V gave up 9 bases and J gave up 3 bases, with 12 bases separating them. The length of the CDR3 is 12 residues. CDR1 and CDR2 (germline): MNHEY, SMNVEV (reference sequence). The CDR3, as DNA: TGTGCCAGTCGGGGGGCCGACTACGAGCAGTACTTC. This codes for CASRGADYEQYF.

This chain links TRBV7-8 with TRBJ2-7; 11 bases align to TRBD1. Trimming at V came to 5 bases and at J to 4 bases, leaving 7 bases not matched to a gene. The CDR3 contains 15 residues. Germline values: CDR1 SGHVS, CDR2 FQNEAQ. CDR3 DNA sequence: TGTGCCAGCAGCCGAGGACAGGGGGCTATTTACGAGCAGTACTTC. Amino acid sequence: CASSRGQGAIYEQYF. Based on the CDR3 plus reference TRBV7-8 and TRBJ2-7, the full variable domain is GAGVSQSPRYKVAKRGQDVALRCDPISGHVSLFWYQQALGQGPEFLTYFQNEAQLDKSGLPSDRFFAERPEGSVSTLKIQRTQQEDSAVYLCASSRGQGAIYEQYFGPGTRLTVT.

The sample holds a few counts of this clone. The rearrangement joins TRBV4-2 to TRBJ1-4, with D perhaps TRBD1 (5 bases). With 1 base removed from V and 8 bases from J, the gap between germline ends came to 23 bases. CDR1 is LGHNA, CDR2 YNFKEQ, per germline. The CDR3 has 18 residues. The CDR3 loop reads CASSQGSGLRTKEEKLFF. CDR3 bases: TGTGCCAGCAGCCAAGGATCGGGACTCCGTACGAAGGAAGAAAAACTGTTTTTT.

V and J are TRBV6-1 and TRBJ2-3, with 13 bases aligning to TRBD2. J gave up 3 bases and V 10 bases, and 7 bases lay outside the gene matches. Germline CDR1 and CDR2: MNHNS and SASEGT. The CDR3 runs to 15 residues. CDR3 in amino acids: CATTGLAGTTDTQYF. CDR3 DNA: TGTGCCACCACGGGACTAGCGGGGACGACAGATACGCAGTATTTT.

The chain joins TRBV6-1 to TRBJ1-2, with 8 bases aligning to TRBD1. Germline V gene data show CDR1 as MNHNS and CDR2 as SASEGT. V was clipped by 3 bases and J by 6 bases; unmatched bases: 9. The CDR3 is made up of 15 amino acids. CDR3: CASSEGGQGGDGYTF. In DNA, the CDR3 is TGTGCCAGCAGTGAGGGAGGACAGGGTGGCGATGGCTACACCTTC.

The chain carries TRBV5-1 and TRBJ1-1; D unclear. CDR1 is SGHRS and CDR2 is YFSETQ in the germline V gene. The CDR3 has 15 amino acids. Trimming shortened V by 1 base and J by 4 bases, and 14 bases separated the two germline ends. CDR3 protein: CASSLSGVGGTEAFF. CDR3 in DNA: TGCGCCAGCAGCTTGTCTGGGGTGGGAGGCACTGAAGCTTTCTTT.

This chain links TRBV27 with TRBJ1-1, with D possibly matching TRBD1 (5 bases). V shed 3 bases and J shed 4 bases, with 18 bases lying between them. This CDR3 comprises 16 residues. Germline loops: CDR1 MNHEY, CDR2 SMNVEV (reference sequence). CDR3 residues: CASSFMGGVVGTEAFF. As DNA, the CDR3 is TGTGCCAGCAGTTTTATGGGGGGGGTTGTTGGCACTGAAGCTTTCTTT.

This sequence joins TRBV9 and TRBJ2-2; TRBD2 is a possible D gene (6 bases). CDR1 is SGDLS and CDR2 is YYNGEE in the germline V gene. The CDR3 extends over 15 amino acids. V was pared by 4 bases and J by 13 bases, with 23 bases between. CDR3 coding DNA: TGTGCCAGCAGCCCCTCCATGGAGGGTACTAGAGGGCTGTTTTTT. It translates to CASSPSMEGTRGLFF. Variable domain in full (rest from reference TRBV9 and TRBJ2-2): DSGVTQTPKHLITATGQRVTLRCSPRSGDLSVYWYQQSLDQGLQFLIQYYNGEERAKGNILERFSAQQFPDLHSELNLSSLELGDSALYFCASSPSMEGTRGLFFGEGSRLTVL.

The chain joins TRBV5-8 to TRBJ2-3; TRBD2 aligns across 9 bases. Unmatched junction bases numbered 12, after V lost 4 bases and J lost 0 bases. Germline V gene sequence: CDR1 SGHTS, CDR2 YDEGEE. CDR3 length equals 18 residues. The CDR3 spells CASSDLAGTLYSTDTQYF. In DNA, the CDR3 is TGTGCCAGCAGCGATCTAGCGGGGACTCTATATAGCACAGATACGCAGTATTTT.

The gene calls are TRBV2 and TRBJ2-3; a weak D match, TRBD1 (6 bases). Between the trimmed V and J ends, which lost 4 bases and 6 bases, there was a span of 11 bases. The CDR3 extends over 13 amino acids. CDR1 SNHLY and CDR2 FYNNEI come from the germline V gene. The CDR3 region is CASSGQAGDTQYF. CDR3 bases: TGTGCCAGCAGTGGACAGGCCGGGGATACGCAGTATTTT.

As regards this clone: The junction and the germline gene differ at one end; a read error may be behind it. The V gene is TRBV7-7, the J gene TRBJ2-7; possible D gene TRBD1, 5 bases. CDR1 SSHAT and CDR2 FNYEAQ come from the germline V gene (reference sequence). This CDR3 comprises 13 residues. The CDR3 sequence is CASSLGAATEQYF. CDR3 in DNA: TGTGCTAGCAGCTTAGGGGCAGCCACCGAGCAGTACTTC.

This clone was detected a few times. CDR3 sequence (DNA): TGTGCCAGCAGTCAGGGGCGGAACACTGAAGCTTTCTTT. Protein product: CASSQGRNTEAFF. The V gene is TRBV2, the J gene TRBJ1-1; D is possibly TRBD1 (6 bases). CDR3 length: 13 amino acids. Trimming took off 5 bases at V and 1 base at J, with 8 bases between the two ends. The germline CDR1 and CDR2 sequences are SNHLY and FYNNEI.

J is TRBJ1-5 and V is TRBV4-3; 11 positions match TRBD1. This CDR3 region has 17 residues. V lost 1 base to trimming and J lost 2 bases; unmatched junction nucleotides: 4. Looked up from germline, CDR1 is LGHNA and CDR2 is YSLEER. CDR3 sequence: CASSQGTGGAGNQPQHF. Written as DNA, the CDR3 is TGCGCCAGCAGCCAAGGGACAGGGGGCGCGGGCAATCAGCCCCAGCATTTT.

This rearrangement joins TRBV5-1 to TRBJ1-6; the match to TRBD1 covers 8 bases. Germline V gene sequence: CDR1 SGHRS, CDR2 YFSETQ. The CDR3 contains 14 residues. V lost 3 bases and J lost 6; bases outside the gene matches: 2. The CDR3 here is CASSSQGANSPLHF. Written as DNA, the CDR3 is TGCGCCAGCAGCTCCCAGGGGGCTAATTCACCCCTCCACTTT.

J is TRBJ2-7 and V is TRBV6-1; 9 bases agree with TRBD1. Germline loops: CDR1 MNHNS, CDR2 SASEGT. The V gene end was trimmed by 6 bases and the J gene end by 2 bases; junction bases not matched to a gene: 5. CDR3 length: 14 amino acids. DNA of the CDR3: TGTGCCAGCAGCATGGGACAGGGTGCCTACGAGCAGTACTTC. Amino acid sequence: CASSMGQGAYEQYF.

The chain is built from TRBV7-2 and TRBJ1-5; D is undetermined. The V gene's germline CDR1 is SGHTA and CDR2 FQGNSA. Trimming stripped 3 bases from V and 6 bases from J, with 12 bases between. The length of the CDR3 is 14 residues. CDR3 region: CASSFRPIGQPQHF. CDR3 nucleotides: TGTGCCAGCAGCTTCCGTCCGATCGGTCAGCCCCAGCATTTT.

V usage is TRBV29-1 and J usage is TRBJ2-2; TRBD1 aligns across 8 bases. CDR1 is SQVTM and CDR2 is ANQGSEA in the germline V gene. J was trimmed by 1 base and V by 4 bases; bases with no gene match: 8. The CDR3 loop spans 16 amino acids. The CDR3 DNA sequence: TGCAGCGTTGGGGTACCGGGACAGGTGAACACCGGGGAGCTGTTTTTT. It codes for CSVGVPGQVNTGELFF.